This T cell receptor beta chain was obtained from a study of T cells in Graves' hyperthyroidism and ophthalmopathy. Study-wide results and limits: Ophthalmopathy, which appeared later, was predicted by the model a median about 6 months before onset.

Authors of the study amplified TCR beta CDR3 regions from RNA transcripts. HTBI primers were employed in a first-round RT-PCR of the TCR CDR3. TCRdb used MiXCR to reprocess the multiplex PCR reads, holding one entry per CDR3 protein. The data hold 550,000 to 600,000 distinct CDR3 sequences, with more than 13% observed a single time. Remarks on this clonotype: The antigen remains undetermined.

Ophthalmopathy patients showed a Clinical Activity Score of at least 3, NOSPECS grade of at least 4 and duration under 3 months. Diagnosis rested on symptoms, serum thyroxine and TRAb, thyroid ultrasound, and orbital computed tomography. The CDR3 runs to 14 residues. Trimming took 2 bases from V and 4 from J, leaving 7 bases between them. Germline V gene sequence: CDR1 KGHDR, CDR2 SFDVKD. The receptor was derived from a woman aged 18-29 years with Graves' ophthalmopathy. The J gene is TRBJ2-2, the V gene TRBV24-1; D gene ambiguous. Sequenced sample: blood. For the CDR3, the DNA is TGTGCCACCAGTGATTCGGGTAGCACCGGGGAGCTGTTTTTT. Its protein product is CATSDSGSTGELFF.